These 23 T cell receptor beta chains originate from one sample sequenced in a study of Tregs in tolerant kidney transplant recipients. The method was immunoSEQ multiplex PCR; TCRdb's version includes in-frame clones alone and lacks a portion of them. The table has about 100,000 clones, 93% seen once; the top ten hold approximately 0.5%. Here the sequenced sample was CD4+ T cells from blood, taken before the transplant. These receptor sequences come from a human donor who received a combined kidney and bone marrow transplant.

A single count supports this clone. The chain couples TRBV5-1 to TRBJ2-3, with 8 bases identical to TRBD1. From germline, CDR1 is SGHRS and CDR2 YFSETQ. The CDR3 loop spans 15 amino acids. V shed 7 bases, J shed 0 bases, and the junction held 7 bases outside the gene matches. The CDR3 spells CASSSGQVSTDTQYF. For the CDR3, the DNA is TGCGCCAGCTCCTCGGGACAGGTTAGCACAGATACGCAGTATTTT.

In its sample, this clone was seen once. V gene TRBV14 combines with J gene TRBJ2-1; 12 bases agree with TRBD2. Germline CDR1 is SGHDN and CDR2 is FVKESK. V trimming: 0 bases; J trimming: 7 bases; junction bases outside the gene matches: 7. This CDR3 is built from 17 residues. CDR3 sequence (DNA): TGTGCCAGCAGCCAAGAATCTAGCGGGAGGGCCTTGAATGAGCAGTTCTTC. Translating gives CASSQESSGRALNEQFF.

The CDR3 DNA sequence: TGTGCCAGCAGCTTAATGGAGTTAGGGAACACTGAAGCTTTCTTT. Amino acid sequence: CASSLMELGNTEAFF. V usage is TRBV7-3 and J usage is TRBJ1-1; D remains ambiguous. The CDR3 contains 15 residues. Germline V gene data show CDR1 as SGHTA and CDR2 as FQGTGA. Trimming took off 1 base at V and 1 base at J, with 10 bases between the two ends.

The chain couples TRBV7-2 to TRBJ1-2; a weak D match, TRBD1 (6 bases). The length of the CDR3 is 15 residues. Trimming left V 1 base short and J 6 bases short, with 15 bases between. In germline, CDR1 is SGHTA, CDR2 FQGNSA. The CDR3: CASSLDRERSDGYTF. CDR3 nucleotides: TGTGCCAGCAGCTTAGACAGGGAGCGAAGTGATGGCTACACCTTC.

This chain joins TRBV13 and TRBJ2-1, with 9 bases identical to TRBD1. With V trimmed by 3 bases and J by 6 bases, 6 bases remained unmatched. The CDR3 consists of 15 residues. Germline lookup yields CDR1 PRHDT and CDR2 FYEKMQ (reference sequence). DNA of the CDR3: TGTGCCAGCAGCTTTTTGCGGACAGGGGTCAATGAGCAGTTCTTC. Residues: CASSFLRTGVNEQFF.

J is TRBJ1-1 and V is TRBV6-1; possibly TRBD1 for D (6 bases). Germline assignment: CDR1 MNHNS and CDR2 SASEGT. Trimming pared 0 bases from V and 3 bases from J, leaving 8 bases between. The CDR3 consists of 14 residues. The chain's CDR3 is CASSEAGADTEAFF. CDR3 sequence (DNA): TGTGCCAGCAGTGAAGCGGGGGCGGACACTGAAGCTTTCTTT.

The V and J genes are TRBV7-8 and TRBJ2-3, with a weak D call TRBD2 (7 bases). Germline CDR1 SGHVS, CDR2 FQNEAQ. V lost 3 bases, J lost 6 bases, and 13 bases lay in between. The CDR3 is made up of 14 amino acids. The CDR3 region is CASSLGGGLDTQYF. CDR3 bases: TGTGCCAGCAGCTTGGGGGGGGGCCTCGATACGCAGTATTTT.

The V gene is TRBV5-4, the J gene TRBJ1-4; D is uncertain. Trimming shortened V by 0 bases and J by 8 bases, and 8 bases separated the two germline ends. The CDR3 is made up of 13 amino acids. CDR1 SGHNT and CDR2 YYREEE come from the germline V gene (reference sequence). CDR3 nucleotides: TGTGCCAGCAGCTTGGTCGGGGAGGAAAAACTGTTTTTT. As protein: CASSLVGEEKLFF.

V and J are TRBV18 and TRBJ1-4; the D is unclear. The V gene lost 2 bases and the J gene lost 7 bases, with 14 bases spanning the gap. The germline V gene has CDR1 KGHSH and CDR2 LQKENI. The CDR3 is made up of 15 amino acids. CDR3 protein: CASSPILENREKLFF. CDR3 in DNA: TGTGCCAGCTCACCAATCCTGGAGAACCGTGAAAAACTGTTTTTT.

The chain links TRBV4-1 to TRBJ1-2; tentatively, D is TRBD1 (6 bases). Germline loops: CDR1 MGHRA, CDR2 YSYEKL. The CDR3 extends over 13 amino acids. V was trimmed by 6 bases and J by 2 bases, leaving 10 bases between them. The CDR3 coding sequence is TGCGCCAGCAGAGACACAGGGAACTATGGCTACACCTTC. Its translation: CASRDTGNYGYTF.

J is TRBJ1-1 and V is TRBV5-1; the match to TRBD1 covers 8 bases. The CDR3 loop spans 16 amino acids. Germline V lookup: CDR1 SGHRS, CDR2 YFSETQ. V trimming: 3 bases; J trimming: 3 bases; junction bases outside the gene matches: 10. CDR3 bases: TGCGCCAGCAGCTCACCGGGACAGGTGAGTGACACTGAAGCTTTCTTT. Amino acids: CASSSPGQVSDTEAFF. The full variable domain, with the rest looked up from reference TRBV5-1 and TRBJ1-1, is KAGVTQTPRYLIKTRGQQVTLSCSPISGHRSVSWYQQTPGQGLQFLFEYFSETQRNKGNFPGRFSGRQFSNSRSEMNVSTLELGDSALYLCASSSPGQVSDTEAFFGQGTRLTVV.

The V and J genes are TRBV19 and TRBJ2-5; D perhaps matches TRBD2 (5 bases). Germline loops: CDR1 LNHDA, CDR2 SQIVND (reference sequence). V was pared by 4 bases and J by 2 bases, with 8 bases between. The CDR3 is 13 amino acids. The CDR3 reads CASSTGGQETQYF. The DNA of the CDR3 is TGTGCCAGTAGTACTGGCGGGCAAGAGACCCAGTACTTC.

This clone was counted only a few times. The CDR3 sequence: CASSPGDSSGNTIYF. The CDR3 nucleotides are TGTGCCAGCAGTCCAGGGGACAGCTCTGGAAACACCATATATTTT. The chain recombines TRBV28 with TRBJ1-3; 7 bases align to TRBD1. This CDR3 is 15 amino acids long. V trimming: 5 bases; J trimming: 0 bases; junction bases outside the gene matches: 4. From germline, CDR1 is MDHEN and CDR2 SYDVKM.

The chain is built from TRBV7-3 and TRBJ1-6, with D unclear. The CDR3 is 13 residues long. Trimming cost V 5 bases and J 7 bases, with 9 bases left between them. Germline V gene sequence: CDR1 SGHTA, CDR2 FQGTGA. CDR3 amino acids: CASSVTYNSPLHF. The CDR3 coding sequence is TGTGCCAGCAGCGTGACTTACAATTCACCCCTCCACTTT.

The chain combines TRBV4-1 with TRBJ2-1, with 14 bases identical to TRBD2. The germline CDR1 and CDR2 sequences are MGHRA and YSYEKL. Trimming cost V 0 bases and J 6 bases; bases outside gene matches: 4. The CDR3 length is 17 residues. In nucleotides, the CDR3 is TGCGCCAGCAGCCAAGATTCCGGACTAGCGGGAGGCAATGAGCAGTTCTTC. The encoded protein is CASSQDSGLAGGNEQFF.

The chain uses TRBV6-1 and TRBJ2-5; D perhaps matches TRBD2 (7 bases). Trimming removed 0 bases at V and 5 bases at J, with 13 bases between. The germline V gene encodes CDR1 MNHNS and CDR2 SASEGT. The CDR3 is made up of 15 amino acids. In DNA form, the CDR3 reads TGTGCCAGCAGTGAAGCGGGGGGGCCGGATGAGACCCAGTACTTC. Protein: CASSEAGGPDETQYF.

Only a few counts were recorded for this clone. The chain uses TRBV2 and TRBJ1-6, with D possibly being TRBD1 (5 bases). V was clipped by 6 bases and J by 9 bases, with 15 bases between them. CDR1 SNHLY and CDR2 FYNNEI come from the germline V gene. This CDR3 contains 14 residues. In DNA form, the CDR3 reads TGTGCCAGCAGGAAGGGACTAGAGCGTTCACCCCTCCACTTT. Its translation: CASRKGLERSPLHF.

This clone appeared once. The J gene is TRBJ1-5, the V gene TRBV29-1, with a possible D match to TRBD1 (6 bases). Germline CDR1 and CDR2: SQVTM and ANQGSEA. The ends were cut back, 0 bases at V and 6 bases at J, with 9 bases in the middle. This CDR3 has 13 amino acids. CDR3 sequence reads: CSVEEGASQPQHF. In DNA form, the CDR3 reads TGCAGCGTTGAAGAGGGGGCTAGTCAGCCCCAGCATTTT.

The chain carries TRBV29-1 and TRBJ2-7; 7 nucleotides match TRBD2. Looked up from germline, CDR1 is SQVTM and CDR2 is ANQGSEA. CDR3 length: 15 residues. The trim removed 6 bases at V and 0 bases at J, leaving 11 bases unmatched. The CDR3 loop is CSVAKGRGSSYEQYF. CDR3 coding DNA: TGCAGCGTCGCTAAGGGGCGGGGGAGCTCCTACGAGCAGTACTTC.

The V call is TRBV6-1, the J call TRBJ2-1, with 11 nucleotides matching TRBD2. Germline V CDR1 and CDR2: MNHNS, SASEGT. V shed 9 bases and J 6 bases; nucleotides not matched to a gene: 10. This CDR3 is 15 amino acids long. The CDR3 loop is CASVPGLAVPNEQFF. DNA for the CDR3: TGTGCCAGTGTCCCGGGACTAGCGGTTCCCAATGAGCAGTTCTTC.

The rearrangement links TRBV28 to TRBJ1-1, with 7 bases lining up with TRBD1. The CDR3 loop spans 16 amino acids. The germline gives CDR1 MDHEN, CDR2 SYDVKM. Germline trimming cut 4 bases from V and 1 base from J; bases unmatched to any gene: 9. CDR3: CASSSYWGQQNTEAFF. CDR3 bases: TGTGCCAGCAGTTCCTACTGGGGACAGCAGAACACTGAAGCTTTCTTT.

The chain recombines TRBV6-5 with TRBJ1-1; D is possibly TRBD1 (5 bases). This CDR3 is 14 amino acids long. Germline CDR1 is MNHEY and CDR2 is SVGAGI. V shed 1 base and J shed 3 bases, with 9 bases lying between them. The CDR3 coding sequence is TGTGCCAGCAGTTACTGGAGCAGGGACACTGAAGCTTTCTTT. Translating it yields CASSYWSRDTEAFF.

This clone was detected only a few times. This chain uses TRBV5-1 with TRBJ2-3; TRBD2 agrees at 11 bases. Germline CDR1 reads SGHRS; CDR2 reads YFSETQ. The CDR3 runs to 15 residues. V lost 1 base, J lost 5 bases, and 3 bases stayed unmatched. This CDR3 reads CASSLNLAGGDTQYF. In DNA, the CDR3 is TGCGCCAGCAGCTTGAACCTAGCGGGGGGAGATACGCAGTATTTT.